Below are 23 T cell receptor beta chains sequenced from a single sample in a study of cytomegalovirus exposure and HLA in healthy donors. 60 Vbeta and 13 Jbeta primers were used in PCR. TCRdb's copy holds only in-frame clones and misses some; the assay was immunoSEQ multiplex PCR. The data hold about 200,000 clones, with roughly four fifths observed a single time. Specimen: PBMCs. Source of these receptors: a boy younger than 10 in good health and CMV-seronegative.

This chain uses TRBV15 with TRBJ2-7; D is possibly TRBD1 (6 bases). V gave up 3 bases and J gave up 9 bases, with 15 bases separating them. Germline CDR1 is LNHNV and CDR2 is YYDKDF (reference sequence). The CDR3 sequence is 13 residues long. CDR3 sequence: CATSSHNRQAQYF. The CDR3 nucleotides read TGTGCCACCAGCAGCCATAACCGACAGGCGCAGTACTTC.

CDR3 coding DNA: TGTGCCAGCAGTAGGGCGGGGGCCGGGCAAGAGACCCAGTACTTC. Its translation is CASSRAGAGQETQYF. This chain joins TRBV9 and TRBJ2-5, with D possibly being TRBD2 (7 bases). Trimming stripped 5 bases from V and 2 bases from J, with 16 bases between. CDR3 length: 15 amino acids. The germline CDR1 and CDR2 sequences are SGDLS and YYNGEE. Combining the CDR3 with reference TRBV9 and TRBJ2-5 gives the whole variable domain DSGVTQTPKHLITATGQRVTLRCSPRSGDLSVYWYQQSLDQGLQFLIQYYNGEERAKGNILERFSAQQFPDLHSELNLSSLELGDSALYFCASSRAGAGQETQYFGPGTRLLVL.

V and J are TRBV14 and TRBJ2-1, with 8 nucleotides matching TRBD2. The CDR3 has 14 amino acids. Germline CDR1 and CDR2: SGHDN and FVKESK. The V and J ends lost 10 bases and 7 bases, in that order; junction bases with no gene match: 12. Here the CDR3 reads CATSGGQWGNEQFF. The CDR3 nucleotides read TGTGCCACCTCGGGAGGGCAGTGGGGTAATGAGCAGTTCTTC.

CDR3 coding DNA: TGTGCCAGCAGCTTAGTTATGTCAGATACGCAGTATTTT. Translation gives CASSLVMSDTQYF. The V call is TRBV7-2, the J call TRBJ2-3; no reliable D call. This CDR3 has 13 amino acids. Germline V gene data show CDR1 as SGHTA and CDR2 as FQGNSA. V lost 1 base to trimming and J lost 4 bases, with 6 bases between them.

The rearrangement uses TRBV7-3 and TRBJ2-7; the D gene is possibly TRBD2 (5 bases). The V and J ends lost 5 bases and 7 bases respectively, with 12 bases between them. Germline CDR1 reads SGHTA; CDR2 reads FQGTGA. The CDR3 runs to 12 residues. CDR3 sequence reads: CASSPGLGEQYF. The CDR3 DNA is TGTGCCAGCAGCCCCGGACTGGGAGAGCAGTACTTC.

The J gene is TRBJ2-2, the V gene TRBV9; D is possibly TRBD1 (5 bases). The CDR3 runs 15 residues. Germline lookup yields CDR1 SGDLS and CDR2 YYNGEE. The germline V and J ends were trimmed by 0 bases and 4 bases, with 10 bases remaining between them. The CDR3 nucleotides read TGTGCCAGCAGCGTAGAAACCAGGGCCACCGGGGAGCTGTTTTTT. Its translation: CASSVETRATGELFF. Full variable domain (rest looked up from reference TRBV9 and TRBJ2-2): DSGVTQTPKHLITATGQRVTLRCSPRSGDLSVYWYQQSLDQGLQFLIQYYNGEERAKGNILERFSAQQFPDLHSELNLSSLELGDSALYFCASSVETRATGELFFGEGSRLTVL.

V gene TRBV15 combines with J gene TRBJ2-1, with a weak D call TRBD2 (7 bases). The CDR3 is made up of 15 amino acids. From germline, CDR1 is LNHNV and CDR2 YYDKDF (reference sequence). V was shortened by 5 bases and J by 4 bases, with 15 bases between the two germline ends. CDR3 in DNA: TGTGCCACCAGCTGGGGCGGGGGCCCATACAATGAGCAGTTCTTC. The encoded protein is CATSWGGGPYNEQFF.

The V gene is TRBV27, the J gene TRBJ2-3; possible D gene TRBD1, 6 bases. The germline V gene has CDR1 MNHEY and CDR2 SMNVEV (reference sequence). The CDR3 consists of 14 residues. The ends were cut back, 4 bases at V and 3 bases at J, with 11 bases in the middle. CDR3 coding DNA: TGTGCCAGCAGTTGGGCAGGGGTGACAGATACGCAGTATTTT. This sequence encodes CASSWAGVTDTQYF.

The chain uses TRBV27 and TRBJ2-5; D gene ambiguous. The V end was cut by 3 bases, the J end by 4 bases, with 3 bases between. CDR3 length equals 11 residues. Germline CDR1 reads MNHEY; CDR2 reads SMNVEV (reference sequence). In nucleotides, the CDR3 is TGTGCCAGCAGTTTTAGAGAGACCCAGTACTTC. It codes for CASSFRETQYF.

As DNA, the CDR3 is TGTGCCAGCCTCCCCAGGCAGGGAGAGACCCAGTACTTC. Its protein product is CASLPRQGETQYF. The chain has TRBV2 and TRBJ2-5; TRBD1 is a possible D gene (5 bases). This CDR3 region has 13 residues. Trimming removed 8 bases at V and 4 bases at J, with 14 bases between. The V gene's germline CDR1 is SNHLY and CDR2 FYNNEI.

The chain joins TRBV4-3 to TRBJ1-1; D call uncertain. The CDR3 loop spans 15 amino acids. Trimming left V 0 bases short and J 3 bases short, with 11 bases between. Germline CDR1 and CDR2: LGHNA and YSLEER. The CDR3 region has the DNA TGCGCCAGCAGCCAAGATCTAGGAGACCACACTGAAGCTTTCTTT. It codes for CASSQDLGDHTEAFF.

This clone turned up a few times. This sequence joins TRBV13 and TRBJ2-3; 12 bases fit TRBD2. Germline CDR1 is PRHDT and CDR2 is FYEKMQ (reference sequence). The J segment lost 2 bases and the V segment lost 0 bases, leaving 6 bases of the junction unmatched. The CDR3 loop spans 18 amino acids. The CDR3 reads CASSLGRGTSGPTDTQYF. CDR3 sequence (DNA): TGTGCCAGCAGCTTAGGGCGGGGGACTAGCGGGCCCACAGATACGCAGTATTTT.

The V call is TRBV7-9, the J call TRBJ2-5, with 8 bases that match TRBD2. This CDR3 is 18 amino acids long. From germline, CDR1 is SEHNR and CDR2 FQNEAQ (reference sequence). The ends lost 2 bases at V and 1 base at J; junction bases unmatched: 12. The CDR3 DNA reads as TGTGCCAGCAGCTTAAAGGGGTGGAATAGCGGGGTCCAAGAGACCCAGTACTTC. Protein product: CASSLKGWNSGVQETQYF.

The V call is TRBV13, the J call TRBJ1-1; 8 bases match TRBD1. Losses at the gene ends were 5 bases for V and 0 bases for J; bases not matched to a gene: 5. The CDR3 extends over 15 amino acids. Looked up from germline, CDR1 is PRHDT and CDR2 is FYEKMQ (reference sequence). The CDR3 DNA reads TGTGCCAGCAGCAACCGACAGGGGATGAACACTGAAGCTTTCTTT. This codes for CASSNRQGMNTEAFF.

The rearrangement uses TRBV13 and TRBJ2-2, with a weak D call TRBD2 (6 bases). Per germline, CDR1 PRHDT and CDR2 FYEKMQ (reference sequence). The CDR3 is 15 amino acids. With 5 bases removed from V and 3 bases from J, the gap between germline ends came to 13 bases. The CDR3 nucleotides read TGTGCCAGCAGCCCCGCGACTAGGGACACCGGGGAGCTGTTTTTT. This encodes CASSPATRDTGELFF.

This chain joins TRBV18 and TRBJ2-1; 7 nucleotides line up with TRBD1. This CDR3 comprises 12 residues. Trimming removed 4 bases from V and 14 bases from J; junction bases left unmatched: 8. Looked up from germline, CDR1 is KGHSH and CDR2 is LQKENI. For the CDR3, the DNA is TGTGCCAGCTCACAAACAGGGGATAAAGAGTTCTTC. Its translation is CASSQTGDKEFF.

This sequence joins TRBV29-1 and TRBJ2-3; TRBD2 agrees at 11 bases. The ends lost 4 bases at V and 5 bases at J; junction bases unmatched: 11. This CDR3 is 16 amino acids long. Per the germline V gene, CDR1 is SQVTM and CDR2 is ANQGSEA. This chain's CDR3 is CSVAVSSGGFGDTQYF. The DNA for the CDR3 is TGCAGCGTTGCAGTTTCTAGCGGGGGGTTTGGAGATACGCAGTATTTT.

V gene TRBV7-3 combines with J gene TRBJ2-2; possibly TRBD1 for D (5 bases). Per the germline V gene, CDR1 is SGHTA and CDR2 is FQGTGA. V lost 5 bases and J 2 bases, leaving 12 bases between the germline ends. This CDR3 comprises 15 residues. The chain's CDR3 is CASSPSRDNTGELFF. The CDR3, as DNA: TGTGCCAGCAGCCCGAGCAGGGATAACACCGGGGAGCTGTTTTTT.

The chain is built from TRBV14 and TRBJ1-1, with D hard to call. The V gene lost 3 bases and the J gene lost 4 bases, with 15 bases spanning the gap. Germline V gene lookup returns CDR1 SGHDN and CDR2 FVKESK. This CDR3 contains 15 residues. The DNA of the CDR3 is TGTGCCAGCAGCCAGCGGGCCTTACAACGCACTGAAGCTTTCTTT. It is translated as CASSQRALQRTEAFF.

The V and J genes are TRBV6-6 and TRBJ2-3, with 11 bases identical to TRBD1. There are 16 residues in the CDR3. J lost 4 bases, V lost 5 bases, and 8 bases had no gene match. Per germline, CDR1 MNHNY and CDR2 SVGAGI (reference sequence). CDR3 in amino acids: CASSPAGQGASDTQYF. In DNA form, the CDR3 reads TGTGCCAGCAGTCCTGCCGGACAGGGGGCGTCAGATACGCAGTATTTT.

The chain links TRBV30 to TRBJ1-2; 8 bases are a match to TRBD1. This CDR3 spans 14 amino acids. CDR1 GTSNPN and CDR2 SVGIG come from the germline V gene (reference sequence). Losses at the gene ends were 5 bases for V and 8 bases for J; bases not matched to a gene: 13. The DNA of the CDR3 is TGTGCCTGGGAAGGACAGGGCAACTTCAGGGGCTACACCTTC. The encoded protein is CAWEGQGNFRGYTF.

As DNA, the CDR3 is TGTGCCAGTAGTAGGGCAGCCACAGATACGCAGTATTTT. This encodes CASSRAATDTQYF. This chain links TRBV19 with TRBJ2-3; D unresolved. This CDR3 comprises 13 residues. V was clipped by 4 bases and J by 2 bases, with 7 bases between them. Germline CDR1 is LNHDA and CDR2 is SQIVND (reference sequence). Complete variable domain (other parts from reference TRBV19 and TRBJ2-3): DGGITQSPKYLFRKEGQNVTLSCEQNLNHDAMYWYRQDPGQGLRLIYYSQIVNDFQKGDIAEGYSVSREKKESFPLTVTSAQKNPTAFYLCASSRAATDTQYFGPGTRLTVL.

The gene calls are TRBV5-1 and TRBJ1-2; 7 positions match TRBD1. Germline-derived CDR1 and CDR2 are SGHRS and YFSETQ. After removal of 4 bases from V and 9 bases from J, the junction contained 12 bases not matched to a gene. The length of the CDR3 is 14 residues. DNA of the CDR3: TGCGCCAGCAGCGCCGGGACAGACATATTAAGCTACACCTTC. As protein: CASSAGTDILSYTF.